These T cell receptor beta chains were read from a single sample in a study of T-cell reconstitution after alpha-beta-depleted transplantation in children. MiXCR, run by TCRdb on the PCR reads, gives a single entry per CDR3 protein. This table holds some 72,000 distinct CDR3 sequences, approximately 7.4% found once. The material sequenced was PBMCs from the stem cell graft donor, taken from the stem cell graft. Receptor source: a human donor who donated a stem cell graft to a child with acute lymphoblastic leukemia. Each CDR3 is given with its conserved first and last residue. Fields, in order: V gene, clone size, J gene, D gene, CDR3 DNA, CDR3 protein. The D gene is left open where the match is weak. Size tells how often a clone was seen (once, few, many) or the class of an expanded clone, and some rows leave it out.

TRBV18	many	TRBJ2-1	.	TGTGCCAGCTCACCACCTAGCGGTATTTACAATGAGCAGTTCTTC	CASSPPSGIYNEQFF
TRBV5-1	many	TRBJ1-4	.	TGCGCCAGCAGCTTGCGTCCGGGGGATGAAAAACTGTTTTTT	CASSLRPGDEKLFF
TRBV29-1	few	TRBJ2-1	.	TGCAGCGTTGAAGTCAGGGGGGGCTATGAGCAGTTCTTC	CSVEVRGGYEQFF
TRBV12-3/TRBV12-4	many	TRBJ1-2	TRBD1	TGTGCCAGCAGTCCGCCGGACAGGGACATCGATGGCTACACCTTC	CASSPPDRDIDGYTF
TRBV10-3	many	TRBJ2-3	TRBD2	TGTGCCATCAGTGAGGAACTAGCGGGGGGGCCACCGGGTACGCAGTATTTT	CAISEELAGGPPGTQYF
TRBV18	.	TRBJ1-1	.	TGTGCCAGCGCGGCAGGGGACACTGAAGCTTTCTTT	CASAAGDTEAFF
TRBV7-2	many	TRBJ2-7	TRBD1	TGTGCCAGCAGCTTTAGGCCGGGACAGGGCTCCTACGAGCAGTACTTC	CASSFRPGQGSYEQYF
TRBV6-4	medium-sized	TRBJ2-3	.	TGTGCCAGCAGTGAGAGTTCCGCTTCAGATACGCAGTATTTT	CASSESSASDTQYF
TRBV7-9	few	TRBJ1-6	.	TGTGCCAGCACCCGTAATTCACCCCTCCACTTT	CASTRNSPLHF
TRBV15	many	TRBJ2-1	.	TGTGCCACCAGCAGCTACAGGGACAATGAGCAGTTCTTC	CATSSYRDNEQFF
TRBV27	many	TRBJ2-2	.	TGTGCCAGCAGTTTGCTAAAAACCGGGGAGCTGTTTTTT	CASSLLKTGELFF
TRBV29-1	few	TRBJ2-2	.	TGCAGCGTTGTATGGCGGACCGGGGAGCTGTTTTTT	CSVVWRTGELFF
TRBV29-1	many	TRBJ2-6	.	TGCAGCGTTGTCGGGCGGGACCTCTCTGGGGCCAACGTCCTGACTTTC	CSVVGRDLSGANVLTF
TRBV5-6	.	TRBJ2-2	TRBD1	TGTGCCAGCAGTTCCGGGACAGGGGACTGGGAGCTGTTTTTT	CASSSGTGDWELFF
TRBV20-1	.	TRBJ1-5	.	TGCAGTGCTCAACGGGCAAGCGGCAATCAGCCCCAGCATTTT	CSAQRASGNQPQHF
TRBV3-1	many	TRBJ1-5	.	TGTGCCAGCAGCCAAGAAAGGGATCAGCCCCAGCATTTT	CASSQERDQPQHF
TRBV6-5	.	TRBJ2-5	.	TGTGCCAGCAGAGTGGAAGCGGGTAGCGGAGAGACCCAGTACTTC	CASRVEAGSGETQYF
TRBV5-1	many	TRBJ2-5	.	TGCGCCAGCCGCCTAGGGCTGGAGACCCAGTACTTC	CASRLGLETQYF
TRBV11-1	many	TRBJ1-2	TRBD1	TGTGCCAGCAGCTTAGGAATCCGCCGGGACAGCGTCTTC	CASSLGIRRDSVF
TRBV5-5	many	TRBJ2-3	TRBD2	TGTGCCAGCAGCATCCCGGGGGGGAGTATCCAATCACATACGCAGTATTTT	CASSIPGGSIQSHTQYF
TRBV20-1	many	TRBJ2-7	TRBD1	TGCAGTGCCATCCGGGACAGAGGCTACGAGCAGTACTTC	CSAIRDRGYEQYF
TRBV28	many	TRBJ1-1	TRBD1	TGTGCCAGCACCTTTTCCGGGACAGACTTTATGAACACTGAAGCTTTCTTT	CASTFSGTDFMNTEAFF
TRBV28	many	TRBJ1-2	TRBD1	TGTGCCAGCAGTGACGAGGGGGCCCTTAACTATGGCTACACCTTC	CASSDEGALNYGYTF
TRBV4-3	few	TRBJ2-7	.	TGCGCCAGCAGCCAAGAGTACGGGGCCATCTACGAGCAGTACTTC	CASSQEYGAIYEQYF
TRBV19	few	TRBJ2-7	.	TGTGCCAGTAGCCAGGACGGGATTAGCTCCTACGAGCAGTACTTC	CASSQDGISSYEQYF
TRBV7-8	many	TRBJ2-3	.	TGTGCCAGCAGCCCCCGGCTTCGGGATACGCAGTATTTT	CASSPRLRDTQYF
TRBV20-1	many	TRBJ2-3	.	TGCAGTGCCATATGGGGGGTCGGCCGGGCAGATACGCAGTATTTT	CSAIWGVGRADTQYF
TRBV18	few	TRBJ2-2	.	TGTGCCAGCTCATGGGGCGATTTCACCGGGGAGCTGTTTTTT	CASSWGDFTGELFF
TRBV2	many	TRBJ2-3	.	TGTGCCAGCCCCCAGGAGTGGGTTAGCACAGATACGCAGTATTTT	CASPQEWVSTDTQYF
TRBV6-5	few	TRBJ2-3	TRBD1	TGTGCCAGCAGTTACCGGGACAGGCGCACAGATACGCAGTATTTT	CASSYRDRRTDTQYF
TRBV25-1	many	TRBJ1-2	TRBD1	TGTGCCAGCACCCCGCACGGGACAGGGAAAGATGGCTACACCTTC	CASTPHGTGKDGYTF
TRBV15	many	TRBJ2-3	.	TGTGCCACCAGCAGAGATTCCACAGATACGCAGTATTTT	CATSRDSTDTQYF
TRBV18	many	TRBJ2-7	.	TGTGCCAGCTCACCAGATTTGGGGCGCGGCAACGAGCAGTACTTC	CASSPDLGRGNEQYF
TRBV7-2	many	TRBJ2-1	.	TGTGCCAGCAGCTTAAGGCGGCGGAACAATGAGCAGTTCTTC	CASSLRRRNNEQFF